These 20 T cell receptor beta chains were sequenced from one sample in a study of blood T cell repertoires in COVID-19. Assay used: immunoSEQ multiplex PCR; TCRdb lists only in-frame clones, some missing. In the table there are 390,000 or so clones, around 87% of which are singletons. Material: peripheral blood. Receptors were obtained from a woman between 25 and 40 years old with COVID-19, enrolled during active disease.

The chain is built from TRBV3-1 (or the pseudogene TRBV3-2) and TRBJ2-1; TRBD2 is a possible D gene (5 bases). V lost 1 base and J lost 8, with 15 bases in between. Germline CDR1 and CDR2: LGHDT and YNNKEL (reference sequence). The CDR3 runs 15 residues. As DNA, the CDR3 is TGTGCCAGCAGCCAAGTGGGTTCTAGCACTGATGAGCAGTTCTTC. Amino acids: CASSQVGSSTDEQFF.

As for this clone: Other DNA variants within this sample encode the same CDR3. This sequence joins TRBV19 and TRBJ2-7; 8 bases map to TRBD2. Trimming at V came to 2 bases and at J to 4 bases, leaving 1 base not matched to a gene. From germline, CDR1 is LNHDA and CDR2 SQIVND (reference sequence). The CDR3 runs to 13 residues. The CDR3 protein is CASSILAGYEQYF. CDR3 nucleotide sequence: TGTGCCAGTAGTATACTAGCGGGTTACGAGCAGTACTTC.

The CDR3 DNA sequence: TGTGCCAGCAGCCCAAGGGCACGGGGCTCTGGAAACACCATATATTTT. It codes for CASSPRARGSGNTIYF. The chain couples TRBV7-9 to TRBJ1-3; D ambiguous. The ends were cut back, 5 bases at V and 0 bases at J, with 14 bases in the middle. Germline CDR1 is SEHNR and CDR2 is FQNEAQ (reference sequence). The CDR3 has 16 amino acids.

This rearrangement joins TRBV30 to TRBJ1-1; possible D gene TRBD1, 6 bases. Germline-derived CDR1 and CDR2 are GTSNPN and SVGIG (reference sequence). Trimming left V 0 bases short and J 1 base short, with 12 bases between. The CDR3 contains 15 residues. Written as DNA, the CDR3 is TGTGCCTGGAGTGTACTGGGGGCGGCGAACACTGAAGCTTTCTTT. Its protein product is CAWSVLGAANTEAFF.

The V and J genes are TRBV2 and TRBJ2-7; 8 bases align to TRBD1. The CDR3 contains 12 residues. J lost 12 bases, V lost 6 bases, and 10 bases had no gene match. Germline loops: CDR1 SNHLY, CDR2 FYNNEI. CDR3 sequence reads: CASSIGTGQRYF. CDR3 DNA sequence: TGTGCCAGCAGCATAGGGACAGGCCAAAGGTACTTC.

The rearrangement uses TRBV6-2 or TRBV6-3 and TRBJ2-7; 14 bases align to TRBD2. This CDR3 comprises 15 residues. The V gene's germline CDR1 is MNHEY and CDR2 SVGEGT. V shed 5 bases, J shed 4 bases, and the junction held 4 bases outside the gene matches. In nucleotides, the CDR3 is TGTGCCAGCAGTATAGGACTAGCGGGAGGTTACGAGCAGTACTTC. This encodes CASSIGLAGGYEQYF.

The rearrangement links TRBV13 to TRBJ2-3; no clear D gene. The V gene's germline CDR1 is PRHDT and CDR2 FYEKMQ (reference sequence). V was cut by 1 base and J by 4 bases, with 18 bases left in between. There are 17 residues in the CDR3. The CDR3: CASSLVVNQASSDTQYF. The CDR3, as DNA: TGTGCCAGCAGCTTAGTGGTCAATCAGGCCTCATCAGATACGCAGTATTTT.

The CDR3 DNA is TGTGCCTGGAGTGAAGGGACAGGGCTACGGGAGCTGTTTTTT. Residues: CAWSEGTGLRELFF. V gene TRBV30 combines with J gene TRBJ2-2; TRBD1 matches at 9 bases. V shed 1 base, J shed 9 bases, and the junction held 6 bases outside the gene matches. Germline loops: CDR1 GTSNPN, CDR2 SVGIG (reference sequence). The CDR3 sequence is 14 residues long.

The chain employs TRBV2 and TRBJ2-5; a possible D gene is TRBD2 (6 bases). Trimming left V 8 bases short and J 5 bases short, with 15 bases between. The CDR3 contains 13 residues. Germline CDR1 SNHLY, CDR2 FYNNEI. The DNA of the CDR3 is TGTGCCAGCGGTGTTCGGGGGATGGAGACCCAGTACTTC. Translating it yields CASGVRGMETQYF.

The CDR3 spells CASSQDSIMNTEAFF. The CDR3 DNA reads as TGTGCCAGCAGCCAGGACAGTATCATGAACACTGAAGCTTTCTTT. The chain recombines TRBV3-1 (or the pseudogene TRBV3-2) with TRBJ1-1; TRBD1 is a possible D gene (6 bases). CDR3 size: 15 residues. Per germline, CDR1 LGHDT and CDR2 YNNKEL (reference sequence). Trimming pared 3 bases from V and 0 bases from J, leaving 11 bases between.

The gene calls are TRBV1 and TRBJ2-5; no DNA check was done on the table's D call, TRBD2. TRBV1 is reported as a pseudogene. This CDR3 has 12 amino acids. CDR3 sequence (DNA): TGCACCAGCACCCTTGTTTCAGAGACCCAGTACTTC. Encoded protein: CTSTLVSETQYF.

This clone showed up just once. The chain uses TRBV4-1 and TRBJ2-7; 7 nucleotides agree with TRBD1. Germline CDR1 and CDR2: MGHRA and YSYEKL. The CDR3 runs to 16 residues. Trimming at V came to 2 bases and at J to 0 bases, leaving 7 bases not matched to a gene. DNA for the CDR3: TGCGCCAGCAGCCAAATCCCCGGGACAGCCTCCTACGAGCAGTACTTC. Its protein product is CASSQIPGTASYEQYF.

The chain is built from TRBV10-3 and TRBJ1-1; D unresolved. The CDR3 spans 13 residues. Germline V gene sequence: CDR1 ENHRY, CDR2 SYGVKD. V was shortened by 4 bases and J by 3 bases, with 9 bases between the two germline ends. For the CDR3, the DNA is TGTGCCATCAGTGTCAAATCGGACACTGAAGCTTTCTTT. It is translated as CAISVKSDTEAFF.

V gene TRBV25-1 combines with J gene TRBJ1-1; no clear D gene. V was clipped by 3 bases and J by 0 bases, with 14 bases between them. This CDR3 is 16 amino acids long. Germline V CDR1 and CDR2: MGHDK, SYGVNS. The CDR3 is CASSDHTGSLNTEAFF. Written as DNA, the CDR3 is TGTGCCAGCAGTGACCACACGGGGAGCTTGAACACTGAAGCTTTCTTT.

Only one count was recorded for this clone. CDR3 sequence: CASSVEGFYEQYF. In nucleotides, the CDR3 is TGTGCCAGCAGCGTAGAGGGGTTCTACGAGCAGTACTTC. The rearrangement uses TRBV9 and TRBJ2-7, with D perhaps TRBD1 (5 bases). The CDR3 is made up of 13 amino acids. V gave up 0 bases and J gave up 3 bases, with 7 bases separating them. CDR1 and CDR2 from the germline V gene are SGDLS and YYNGEE.

J is TRBJ2-3 and V is TRBV7-2; D is possibly TRBD1 (6 bases). Germline values: CDR1 SGHTA, CDR2 FQGNSA. V shed 2 bases and J shed 6 bases, with 12 bases lying between them. The CDR3 extends over 14 amino acids. The CDR3: CASSLFRGQDTQYF. CDR3 in DNA: TGTGCCAGCAGCTTATTCAGGGGCCAGGATACGCAGTATTTT.

The rearrangement uses TRBV7-9 and TRBJ2-7, with 7 bases matching TRBD1. The CDR3 contains 14 residues. Trimming removed 4 bases from V and 2 bases from J; junction bases left unmatched: 5. Per germline, CDR1 SEHNR and CDR2 FQNEAQ (reference sequence). CDR3 region: CASSSTGPTYEQYF. The CDR3 coding sequence is TGTGCCAGCAGCTCGACAGGGCCGACCTACGAGCAGTACTTC.

The chain has TRBV6-5 and TRBJ2-7, with 7 bases aligning to TRBD2. The CDR3 has 12 residues. Germline lookup yields CDR1 MNHEY and CDR2 SVGAGI. The V gene end was trimmed by 7 bases and the J gene end by 3 bases; junction bases not matched to a gene: 3. The CDR3: CASITGGYEQYF. The CDR3 DNA sequence: TGTGCCAGCATAACGGGGGGCTACGAGCAGTACTTC.

This clone was observed a handful of times. The chain links TRBV10-3 to TRBJ1-1, with D perhaps TRBD1 (6 bases). Germline V gene lookup returns CDR1 ENHRY and CDR2 SYGVKD. This CDR3 contains 12 residues. V was cut by 6 bases and J by 8 bases, with 13 bases left in between. This CDR3 reads CAIRAGDGEAFF. DNA of the CDR3: TGTGCCATCAGGGCAGGGGATGGAGAAGCTTTCTTT.

The chain joins TRBV4-3 to TRBJ2-1; weak D call: TRBD2 (5 bases). Germline values: CDR1 LGHNA, CDR2 YSLEER. The CDR3 sequence is 16 residues long. Between the trimmed V and J ends, which lost 0 bases and 12 bases, there was a span of 21 bases. This CDR3 is CASSQEVSWYGVGQFF. The CDR3 coding sequence is TGCGCCAGCAGCCAAGAGGTCTCGTGGTACGGGGTAGGGCAGTTCTTC.